This T cell receptor beta chain was retrieved from a study of T-cell memory formation after mild COVID-19 (dated by TCRdb to about 2021). Regarding the study in general: TCR sequence clusters from the two donors were found to be largely donor specific. Two young, previously healthy adult volunteers, one female and one male, were included in the cohort. Longitudinal TCRalpha and TCRbeta repertoire sequencing tracked T-cell clones expanding and contracting after mild COVID-19 in a couple of donors.

The sequencer was an Illumina NovaSeq 6000. cDNA libraries for TCRalpha and TCRbeta were prepared by 5'RACE using constant-segment primers, with sample barcodes and unique molecular identifiers added. Trizol reagent was used to extract RNA from every sample. Amplification of the libraries took two PCR steps, and the second step added a second sample barcode plus Illumina TruSeq adapters. Sequencing of libraries was performed on an Illumina NovaSeq with 2 x 150 bp paired-end reads. Concerning the study's data processing: Demultiplexing of reads and collapsing into UMI-guided consensus sequences were performed with migec v1.2.7. Using mixcr v2.1.11, the UMI consensuses were aligned to TRA and TRB V and J templates and assembled into clonotypes. Expanded or contracted clonotypes were those called significant by both edgeR and NoisET, with noise models trained on biological replicates. edgeR calls used a false discovery rate-adjusted p below 0.01 and a log2 fold-change threshold of 1. As an exploratory analysis of dynamics, max-normalized trajectories of the 1000 most abundant clonotypes were examined with PCA combined with hierarchical clustering. Separately sequenced CD4+ and CD8+ repertoires were used to assign a CD4 or CD8 phenotype to each responding clone. Starting from the raw public reads, TCRdb applied fastp trimming at Q25, assembled clones with MiXCR and retained in-frame beta chains. All rows with the same CDR3 protein become a single entry with the most common DNA and genes. What appears here as the V and J calls and clone size reflects TCRdb's work, not the paper's. The sample data list over 150,000 distinct CDR3 sequences, and about an eighth of these were observed just once. Together, the top ten hold approximately 3.3% of the sample.

Summary of the overall study and its limitations: Contracting CD4+ clones were located mainly in the CM and EM memory subsets, whereas CD8+ clones were found to be enriched in EMRA. The study included only a couple of mild cases, and larger cohorts that include severe cases with pre-infection samples were judged to be necessary. The detection of some responding clones in pre-infection memory suggests that pre-existing cross-reactive memory T cells joined the SARS-CoV-2 response. SARS-CoV-2 specificity of the second-wave clones peaking on day 37 was not confirmed. Clones that contracted from day 15 to 85 showed balanced CD4/CD8 phenotypes, whereas a second wave of clones that expanded from day 15 to 37 leaned towards CD4+.

This clonotype was counted only a few times. Its antigen is not yet known. No base-level quality is on record; no much larger clone is a single base apart. The germline V gene (reference sequence) specifies SEHNR as CDR1 and FQNEAQ as CDR2. CDR3 length: 14 amino acids, cysteine to phenylalanine. Only the CDR3 region is kept as DNA, spanning 42 bases read in frame from base 1. The V and J ends are trimmed by 5 bases and 10 bases, leaving 15 bases between them. Ficoll-Paque density gradient centrifugation was the method used to isolate PBMCs. This chain joins TRBV7-9 to TRBJ1-6; a tentative D match to TRBD1 spans 5 bases. The sample comprised PBMCs or a T cell subset sorted from them (not recorded which). This clonotype originated in a man aged 18 to 30 who had mild COVID-19 (a few samples of this study predate the infection). The sample titles of this study are shuffled in the database, so cell type and time point are left out; the donor was told from shared clones. The bases read TGTGCCAGCAGCCCCCGGGACGGAGGGTCACCCCTCCACTTT. Translated, it gives CASSPRDGGSPLHF.